This TCR beta chain was recovered during a study of OX40 agonist ivuxolimab in advanced cancers. TCRdb's table, derived via immunoSEQ multiplex PCR, lists solely in-frame clones and lacks some. The data hold roughly 68,000 clones, with roughly four fifths observed a single time. This CDR3 region has 15 residues. Germline loops: CDR1 MDHEN, CDR2 SYDVKM. V was pared by 4 bases and J by 5 bases, with 14 bases between. The sequence came from an adult with an advanced solid tumor such as melanoma, head and neck, liver or kidney cancer. This rearrangement joins TRBV28 to TRBJ1-4; TRBD1 is a possible D gene (5 bases). This specimen was CD4+ or CD8+ T cells sorted from blood, taken in a trial of the OX40 agonist ivuxolimab. CDR3 nucleotide sequence: TGTGCCAGCAGTTCAGGGTTCACGGCCAATGAAAAACTGTTTTTT. Its translation is CASSSGFTANEKLFF.